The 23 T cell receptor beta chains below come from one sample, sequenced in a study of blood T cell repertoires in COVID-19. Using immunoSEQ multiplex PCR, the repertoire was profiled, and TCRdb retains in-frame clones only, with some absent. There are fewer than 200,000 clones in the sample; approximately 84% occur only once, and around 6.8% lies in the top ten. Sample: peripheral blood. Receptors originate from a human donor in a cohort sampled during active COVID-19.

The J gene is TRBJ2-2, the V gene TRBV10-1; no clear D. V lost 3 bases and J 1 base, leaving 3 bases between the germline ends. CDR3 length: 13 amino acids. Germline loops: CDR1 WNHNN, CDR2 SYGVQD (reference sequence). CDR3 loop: CASSDRNTGELFF. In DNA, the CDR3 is TGCGCCAGCAGTGATCGGAACACCGGGGAGCTGTTTTTT.

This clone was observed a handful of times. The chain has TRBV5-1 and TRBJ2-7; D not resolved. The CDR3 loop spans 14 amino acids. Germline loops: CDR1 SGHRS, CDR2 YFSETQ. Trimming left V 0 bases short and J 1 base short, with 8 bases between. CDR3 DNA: TGCGCCAGCAGCTTGGAGGCAGGATCCTACGAGCAGTACTTC. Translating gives CASSLEAGSYEQYF.

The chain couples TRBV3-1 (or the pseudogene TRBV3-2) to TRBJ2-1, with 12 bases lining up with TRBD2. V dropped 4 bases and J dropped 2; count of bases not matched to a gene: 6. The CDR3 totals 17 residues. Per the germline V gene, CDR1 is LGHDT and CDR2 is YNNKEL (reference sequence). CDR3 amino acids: CASSPPTSGGTYNEQFF. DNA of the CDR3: TGTGCCAGCAGCCCCCCAACTAGCGGGGGGACCTACAATGAGCAGTTCTTC.

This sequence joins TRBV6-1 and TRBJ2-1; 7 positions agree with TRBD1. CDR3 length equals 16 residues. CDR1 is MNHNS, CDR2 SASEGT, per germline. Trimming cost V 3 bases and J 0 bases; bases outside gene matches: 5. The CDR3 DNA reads TGTGCCAGCAGTGACGTGACAGGGAGCTCCTACAATGAGCAGTTCTTC. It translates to CASSDVTGSSYNEQFF.

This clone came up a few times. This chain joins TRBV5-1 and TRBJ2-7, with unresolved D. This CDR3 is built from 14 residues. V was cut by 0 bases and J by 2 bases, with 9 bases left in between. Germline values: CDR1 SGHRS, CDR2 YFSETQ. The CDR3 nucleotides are TGCGCCAGCAGCTTGGGACTGAACCCCTACGAGCAGTACTTC. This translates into CASSLGLNPYEQYF.

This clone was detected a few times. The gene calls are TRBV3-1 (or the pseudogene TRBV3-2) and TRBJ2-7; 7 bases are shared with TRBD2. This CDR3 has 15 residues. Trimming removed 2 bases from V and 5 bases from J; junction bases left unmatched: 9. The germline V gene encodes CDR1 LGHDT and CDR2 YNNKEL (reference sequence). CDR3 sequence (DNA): TGTGCCAGCAGCCAACCTGGGGAGGGTGCTAACGAGCAGTACTTC. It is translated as CASSQPGEGANEQYF.

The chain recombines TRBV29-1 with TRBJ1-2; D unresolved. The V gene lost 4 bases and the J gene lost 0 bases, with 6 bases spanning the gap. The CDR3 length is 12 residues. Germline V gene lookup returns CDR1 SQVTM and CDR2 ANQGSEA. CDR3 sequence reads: CSVVYSNYGYTF. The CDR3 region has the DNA TGCAGCGTTGTATACTCTAACTATGGCTACACCTTC.

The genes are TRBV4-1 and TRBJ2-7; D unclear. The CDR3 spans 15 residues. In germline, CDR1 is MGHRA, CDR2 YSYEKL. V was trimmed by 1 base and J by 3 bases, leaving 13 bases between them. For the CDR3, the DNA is TGCGCCAGCAGCCAAGGGCCGGAGAGGAACTACGAGCAGTACTTC. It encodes CASSQGPERNYEQYF.

CDR3 region: CASSVSQGAEETQYF. CDR3 bases: TGTGCCAGCAGCGTCTCACAGGGGGCGGAAGAGACCCAGTACTTC. The chain combines TRBV9 with TRBJ2-5; 9 positions agree with TRBD1. The CDR3 runs 15 residues. The trim removed 2 bases at V and 3 bases at J, leaving 5 bases unmatched. Germline V gene lookup returns CDR1 SGDLS and CDR2 YYNGEE.

The CDR3 nucleotides read TGTGCCAGCAGCCAGGGTTGGACGAGGGAAAACTATGGCTACACCTTC. As protein: CASSQGWTRENYGYTF. The chain couples TRBV3-1 (or the pseudogene TRBV3-2) to TRBJ1-2, with unresolved D. Trimming took 3 bases from V and 2 from J, leaving 16 bases between them. CDR3 length: 16 amino acids. The germline CDR1 and CDR2 sequences are LGHDT and YNNKEL (reference sequence).

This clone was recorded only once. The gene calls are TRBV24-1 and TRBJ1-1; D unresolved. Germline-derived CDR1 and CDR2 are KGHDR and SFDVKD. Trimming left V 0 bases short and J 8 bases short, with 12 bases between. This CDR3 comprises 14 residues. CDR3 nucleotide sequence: TGTGCCACCAGTGATTTGGTCGGCGAGGAGGAAGCTTTCTTT. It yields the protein CATSDLVGEEEAFF.

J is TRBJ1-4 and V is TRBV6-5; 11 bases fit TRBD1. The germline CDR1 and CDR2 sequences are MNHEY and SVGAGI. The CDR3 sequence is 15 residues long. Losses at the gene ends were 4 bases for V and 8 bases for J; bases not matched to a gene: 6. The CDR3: CASSFRTGGDEKLFF. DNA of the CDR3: TGTGCCAGCAGTTTCCGGACAGGGGGCGACGAAAAACTGTTTTTT.

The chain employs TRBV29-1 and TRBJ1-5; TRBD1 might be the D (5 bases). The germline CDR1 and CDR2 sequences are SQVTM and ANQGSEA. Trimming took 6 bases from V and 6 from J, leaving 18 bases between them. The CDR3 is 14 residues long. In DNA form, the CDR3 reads TGCAGCGTCGTATCGGGGGATCGGGGTCAGCCCCAGCATTTT. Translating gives CSVVSGDRGQPQHF.

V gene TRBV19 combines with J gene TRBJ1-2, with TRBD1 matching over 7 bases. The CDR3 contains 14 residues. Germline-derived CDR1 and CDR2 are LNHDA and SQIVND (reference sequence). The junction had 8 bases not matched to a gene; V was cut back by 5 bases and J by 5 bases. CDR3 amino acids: CASSGTALWYGYTF. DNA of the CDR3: TGTGCCAGTAGTGGGACAGCCCTATGGTATGGCTACACCTTC.

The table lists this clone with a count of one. The DNA of the CDR3 is TGCGCCAGCAGCTTAGCGACAGGTTTCGAAGGCGGCACTGAAGCTTTCTTT. This gives the protein CASSLATGFEGGTEAFF. V gene TRBV5-1 combines with J gene TRBJ1-1; D may be TRBD1 (6 bases). Per the germline V gene, CDR1 is SGHRS and CDR2 is YFSETQ. V was cut by 2 bases and J by 4 bases, with 21 bases left in between. The CDR3 has 17 residues. The full variable domain, its missing parts supplied by reference TRBV5-1 and TRBJ1-1, is KAGVTQTPRYLIKTRGQQVTLSCSPISGHRSVSWYQQTPGQGLQFLFEYFSETQRNKGNFPGRFSGRQFSNSRSEMNVSTLELGDSALYLCASSLATGFEGGTEAFFGQGTRLTVV.

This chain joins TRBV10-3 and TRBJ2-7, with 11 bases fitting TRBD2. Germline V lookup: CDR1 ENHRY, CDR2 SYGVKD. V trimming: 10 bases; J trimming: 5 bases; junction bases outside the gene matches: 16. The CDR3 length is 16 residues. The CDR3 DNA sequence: TGTGCCACCACCTCGCTAGCGGGGGGTACGGGGGACGAGCAGTACTTC. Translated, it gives CATTSLAGGTGDEQYF.

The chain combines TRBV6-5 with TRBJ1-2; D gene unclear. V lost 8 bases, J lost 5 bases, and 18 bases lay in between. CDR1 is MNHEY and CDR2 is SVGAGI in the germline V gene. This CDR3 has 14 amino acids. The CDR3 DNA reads TGTGCCAGCCTCGAGCTGCGGTCGGGTTATGGCTACACCTTC. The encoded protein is CASLELRSGYGYTF.

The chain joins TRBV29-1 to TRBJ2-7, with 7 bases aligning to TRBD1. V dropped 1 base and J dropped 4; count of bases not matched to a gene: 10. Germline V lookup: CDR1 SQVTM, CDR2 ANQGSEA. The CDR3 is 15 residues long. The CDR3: CSVEVSDRETYEQYF. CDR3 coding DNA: TGCAGCGTTGAAGTATCAGACAGGGAAACGTACGAGCAGTACTTC.

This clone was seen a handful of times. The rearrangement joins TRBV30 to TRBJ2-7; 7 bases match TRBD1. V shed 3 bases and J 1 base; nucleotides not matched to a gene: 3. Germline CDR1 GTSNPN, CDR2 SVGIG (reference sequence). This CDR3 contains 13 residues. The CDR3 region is CAWRQGQSYEQYF. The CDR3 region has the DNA TGTGCCTGGAGACAGGGGCAATCCTACGAGCAGTACTTC.

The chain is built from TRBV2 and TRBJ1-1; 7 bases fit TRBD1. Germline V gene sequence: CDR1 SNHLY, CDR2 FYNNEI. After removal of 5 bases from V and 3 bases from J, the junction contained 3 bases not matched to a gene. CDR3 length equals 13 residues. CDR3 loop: CASSKDRDTEAFF. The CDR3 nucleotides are TGTGCCAGCAGTAAAGACAGGGACACTGAAGCTTTCTTT.

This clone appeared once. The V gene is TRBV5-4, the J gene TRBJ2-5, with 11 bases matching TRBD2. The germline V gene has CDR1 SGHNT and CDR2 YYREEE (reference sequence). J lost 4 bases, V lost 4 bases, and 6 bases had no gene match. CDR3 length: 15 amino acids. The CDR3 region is CASSPIAGGAETQYF. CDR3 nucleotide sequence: TGTGCCAGCAGCCCCATAGCGGGGGGGGCAGAGACCCAGTACTTC.

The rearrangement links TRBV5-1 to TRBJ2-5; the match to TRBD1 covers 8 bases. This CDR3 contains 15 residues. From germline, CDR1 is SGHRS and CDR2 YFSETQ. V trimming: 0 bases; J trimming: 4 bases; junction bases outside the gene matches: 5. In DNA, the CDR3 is TGCGCCAGCAGCTTGGAGGCAGGGGGCGGAGAGACCCAGTACTTC. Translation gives CASSLEAGGGETQYF. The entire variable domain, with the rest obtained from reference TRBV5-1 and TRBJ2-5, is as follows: KAGVTQTPRYLIKTRGQQVTLSCSPISGHRSVSWYQQTPGQGLQFLFEYFSETQRNKGNFPGRFSGRQFSNSRSEMNVSTLELGDSALYLCASSLEAGGGETQYFGPGTRLLVL.

The CDR3 is CASSVGGGGTYEQYF. CDR3 bases: TGTGCCAGCAGCGTAGGTGGCGGGGGGACCTACGAGCAGTACTTC. V and J are TRBV9 and TRBJ2-7, with TRBD2 matching over 8 bases. Germline CDR1 is SGDLS and CDR2 is YYNGEE. J gave up 2 bases and V 0 bases, and 4 bases lay outside the gene matches. This CDR3 spans 15 amino acids.